This TCR beta chain derives from a study of T cell repertoires in cytomegalovirus infection. Germline V gene lookup returns CDR1 MNHNY and CDR2 SVGAGI (reference sequence). This CDR3 is built from 16 residues. TCRdb processed the reads anew with MiXCR; each CDR3 protein has one entry. The table shows under 300,000 distinct CDR3 sequences, with roughly a fifth occurring only once. On this clonotype: Antigen unknown. One end of the junction is discordant with germline, which a read error may explain.

Source: cultured PBMCs, taken from culture after CMV antigen stimulation. The TCR was taken from a human donor in good health (CMV status not recorded). Some clones in this sample may be carry-over from other donors' samples. The genes are TRBV6-6 and TRBJ1-5; D is possibly TRBD1 (6 bases). CDR3 in amino acids: CANSRNRDYSNQPQHF. CDR3 in DNA: TGTGCCAACAGTCGAAACAGGGATTATAGCAATCAGCCCCAGCATTTT.